These 32 T cell receptor beta chains share one sample of origin, sequenced in a study of cytomegalovirus exposure and HLA in healthy donors. PCR involved 60 Vbeta and 13 Jbeta primers. The data were produced by immunoSEQ multiplex PCR, yet TCRdb's version contains in-frame clones alone and is incomplete. The data hold 130,000 to 150,000 clones, with roughly four fifths observed a single time. Sequencing was done on a sample of PBMCs. These receptors were taken from a human donor in good health.

V usage is TRBV9 and J usage is TRBJ1-5; D call uncertain. The V and J ends lost 9 bases and 12 bases respectively, with 13 bases between them. The CDR3 has 10 amino acids. CDR1 and CDR2 (germline): SGDLS, YYNGEE. CDR3 region: CAKPHPIQHF. The CDR3 bases are TGTGCCAAACCACACCCAATCCAGCATTTT.

The gene calls are TRBV27 and TRBJ2-3; 11 nucleotides line up with TRBD1. The CDR3 length is 17 residues. The trim removed 0 bases at V and 2 bases at J, leaving 4 bases unmatched. Per the germline V gene, CDR1 is MNHEY and CDR2 is SMNVEV (reference sequence). CDR3 sequence reads: CASSLSRDRGFTDTQYF. The CDR3 DNA follows: TGTGCCAGCAGTTTATCCCGGGACAGGGGGTTCACAGATACGCAGTATTTT.

This clone was counted once. J is TRBJ2-1 and V is TRBV30, with D tentatively TRBD2 (6 bases). With 4 bases removed from V and 11 bases from J, the gap between germline ends came to 15 bases. There are 12 residues in the CDR3. The germline V gene encodes CDR1 GTSNPN and CDR2 SVGIG (reference sequence). The CDR3 loop is CAWKLGGLKQFF. The DNA for the CDR3 is TGTGCCTGGAAATTGGGAGGACTAAAGCAGTTCTTC.

Only a few counts were recorded for this clone. The chain couples TRBV5-4 to TRBJ2-6; TRBD2 matches at 7 bases. Germline assignment: CDR1 SGHNT and CDR2 YYREEE (reference sequence). V dropped 4 bases and J dropped 4; count of bases not matched to a gene: 8. The CDR3 contains 16 residues. CDR3 DNA: TGTGCCAGCAGCCCGACTAGCCTGGGCGGGGCCAACGTCCTGACTTTC. Protein: CASSPTSLGGANVLTF.

The CDR3 DNA sequence: TGTGCCAGCAGTTTACCCAGGTTCGGGCGGGAGTATCAGCCCCAGCATTTT. Amino acids: CASSLPRFGREYQPQHF. The genes are TRBV28 and TRBJ1-5; D unclear. V gave up 2 bases and J gave up 5 bases, with 19 bases separating them. Germline loops: CDR1 MDHEN, CDR2 SYDVKM. The CDR3 runs to 17 residues.

The CDR3 protein is CASSPPGLAGGNEQFF. The CDR3 region has the DNA TGTGCCAGCTCACCACCGGGACTAGCGGGAGGGAATGAGCAGTTCTTC. This chain joins TRBV18 and TRBJ2-1; 16 bases map to TRBD2. V lost 0 bases, J lost 7 bases, and 0 bases stayed unmatched. The CDR3 extends over 16 amino acids. Germline V gene data show CDR1 as KGHSH and CDR2 as LQKENI.

The rearrangement links TRBV6-6 to TRBJ1-3; the D is unclear. Trimming cost V 6 bases and J 3 bases, with 9 bases left between them. Germline V gene sequence: CDR1 MNHNY, CDR2 SVGAGI (reference sequence). This CDR3 is 13 amino acids long. CDR3 residues: CASRREGGNTIYF. The CDR3 region has the DNA TGTGCCAGCAGAAGGGAGGGTGGAAACACCATATATTTT.

V is TRBV27 and J is TRBJ2-7; possibly TRBD2 for D (6 bases). The germline V gene has CDR1 MNHEY and CDR2 SMNVEV (reference sequence). The V gene lost 5 bases and the J gene lost 3 bases, with 14 bases spanning the gap. The CDR3 contains 14 residues. The CDR3 DNA reads as TGTGCCAGCAGTCCTCGGACTACAGTCTACGAGCAGTACTTC. Translated, it gives CASSPRTTVYEQYF.

The chain combines TRBV12-2 with TRBJ2-6; TRBD1 was called by the table and not checked on the DNA. TRBV12-2 is a recognized pseudogene. CDR3 length equals 18 residues. As DNA, the CDR3 is TGTGCAAGTCGCTTCCCAGGGGGCGTACCCTCTGGGGCCAACGTCCTGACTTTC. It yields the protein CASRFPGGVPSGANVLTF.

The CDR3 is CASSVAGVGSPLHF. As DNA, the CDR3 is TGTGCCAGCAGCGTAGCAGGGGTAGGATCACCCCTCCACTTT. The chain couples TRBV9 to TRBJ1-6, with a weak D call TRBD1 (6 bases). The CDR3 consists of 14 residues. The V end was cut by 0 bases, the J end by 10 bases, with 11 bases between. Germline V gives CDR1 SGDLS, CDR2 YYNGEE.

This chain connects TRBV7-9 to TRBJ2-1, with TRBD2 identical over 8 bases. Trimming removed 1 base from V and 2 bases from J; junction bases left unmatched: 13. The CDR3 is made up of 19 amino acids. Germline-derived CDR1 and CDR2 are SEHNR and FQNEAQ (reference sequence). The chain's CDR3 is CASSLETRSGTRAYNEQFF. Here the CDR3 DNA reads TGTGCCAGCAGCTTAGAGACCCGGTCCGGGACTAGGGCCTACAATGAGCAGTTCTTC.

This chain links TRBV14 with TRBJ2-2, with 8 bases lining up with TRBD2. Germline V gene sequence: CDR1 SGHDN, CDR2 FVKESK. The CDR3 is made up of 17 amino acids. With V trimmed by 1 base and J by 6 bases, 10 bases remained unmatched. The CDR3 nucleotides read TGTGCCAGCAGCCAAGTCTCCGGGGGGGGGCCTTCCGGGGAGCTGTTTTTT. Translated: CASSQVSGGGPSGELFF. Supplemented by reference TRBV14 and TRBJ2-2, the full variable domain reads EAGVTQFPSHSVIEKGQTVTLRCDPISGHDNLYWYRRVMGKEIKFLLHFVKESKQDESGMPNNRFLAERTGGTYSTLKVQPAELEDSGVYFCASSQVSGGGPSGELFFGEGSRLTVL.

The genes are TRBV6-1 and TRBJ2-5, with 9 bases fitting TRBD1. V was clipped by 6 bases and J by 7 bases; unmatched bases: 6. This CDR3 region has 13 residues. The germline V gene has CDR1 MNHNS and CDR2 SASEGT. The CDR3: CASSPDRGGTQYF. The CDR3 bases are TGTGCCAGCAGCCCCGACAGGGGGGGGACCCAGTACTTC.

V usage is TRBV4-1 and J usage is TRBJ2-1, with 9 nucleotides matching TRBD2. The CDR3 is 15 amino acids. The germline V gene has CDR1 MGHRA and CDR2 YSYEKL. Germline trimming cut 4 bases from V and 4 bases from J; bases unmatched to any gene: 5. The CDR3 spells CASSRVSGSYNEQFF. In nucleotides, the CDR3 is TGCGCCAGCAGCCGAGTTAGCGGGAGTTACAATGAGCAGTTCTTC.

The gene calls are TRBV7-3 and TRBJ2-5, with 13 bases aligning to TRBD2. The CDR3 is made up of 16 amino acids. Germline V lookup: CDR1 SGHTA, CDR2 FQGTGA. The V and J ends lost 5 bases and 4 bases, in that order; junction bases with no gene match: 7. The CDR3 DNA reads TGTGCCAGCAGCGAGACTAGCGGGGGGATTGGAGAGACCCAGTACTTC. Translation: CASSETSGGIGETQYF.

The V gene is TRBV28, the J gene TRBJ2-7, with 10 positions matching TRBD1. V lost 3 bases, J lost 5 bases, and 7 bases stayed unmatched. Germline CDR1 and CDR2: MDHEN and SYDVKM. The CDR3 covers 15 residues. The CDR3 coding sequence is TGTGCCAGCAGTTTTCGACAGGGGGCGAGCCACGAGCAGTACTTC. It codes for CASSFRQGASHEQYF.

This rearrangement joins TRBV10-2 to TRBJ2-7, with 11 nucleotides matching TRBD2. The CDR3 has 14 amino acids. V shed 4 bases, J shed 6 bases, and the junction held 5 bases outside the gene matches. Germline assignment: CDR1 WSHSY and CDR2 SAAADI. For the CDR3, the DNA is TGCGCCAGCAGTGGACTAGCGGGAAAAAGCGAGCAGTACTTC. Residues: CASSGLAGKSEQYF.

This clone appeared a few times. V usage is TRBV4-1 and J usage is TRBJ1-1; 10 nucleotides match TRBD1. CDR1 is MGHRA and CDR2 is YSYEKL in the germline V gene. This CDR3 contains 14 residues. The junction had 10 bases not matched to a gene; V was cut back by 4 bases and J by 11 bases. CDR3 protein: CASSPGTGASEAFF. The CDR3 coding sequence is TGCGCCAGCAGCCCCGGGACAGGGGCGAGTGAGGCTTTCTTT.

The chain employs TRBV7-9 and TRBJ2-7; 8 bases line up with TRBD1. This CDR3 comprises 17 residues. J lost 5 bases, V lost 3 bases, and 15 bases had no gene match. Germline V gene sequence: CDR1 SEHNR, CDR2 FQNEAQ (reference sequence). The CDR3 here is CASSFGLAVTGGNEQYF. For the CDR3, the DNA is TGTGCCAGCAGCTTTGGCTTAGCCGTCACAGGGGGTAACGAGCAGTACTTC. The complete variable domain, with remaining parts taken from reference TRBV7-9 and TRBJ2-7, reads DTGVSQNPRHKITKRGQNVTFRCDPISEHNRLYWYRQTLGQGPEFLTYFQNEAQLEKSRLLSDRFSAERPKGSFSTLEIQRTEQGDSAMYLCASSFGLAVTGGNEQYFGPGTRLTVT.

The V call is TRBV7-9, the J call TRBJ2-3, with 8 bases matching TRBD1. V gave up 4 bases and J gave up 3 bases; unmatched junction bases: 9. The CDR3 has 16 amino acids. CDR1 and CDR2 from the germline V gene are SEHNR and FQNEAQ (reference sequence). The CDR3 loop is CASSSTLDRATDTQYF. The CDR3 DNA is TGTGCCAGCAGCTCAACACTGGACAGGGCAACAGATACGCAGTATTTT.

This clone appeared once. This chain links TRBV5-8 with TRBJ1-3; 7 bases are shared with TRBD1. This CDR3 has 13 residues. With V trimmed by 6 bases and J by 3 bases, 3 bases remained unmatched. The germline V gene encodes CDR1 SGHTS and CDR2 YDEGEE. The CDR3 spells CASKTGYGNTIYF. The CDR3 region has the DNA TGTGCCAGCAAGACAGGGTATGGAAACACCATATATTTT. The full variable domain, with the rest looked up from reference TRBV5-8 and TRBJ1-3, is EAGVTQSPTHLIKTRGQQATLRCSPISGHTSVYWYQQALGLGLQFLLWYDEGEERNRGNFPPRFSGRQFPNYSSELNVNALELEDSALYLCASKTGYGNTIYFGEGSWLTVV.

This clone has a handful of counts. J is TRBJ2-7 and V is TRBV11-2, with D possibly matching TRBD2 (5 bases). This CDR3 contains 16 residues. Per the germline V gene, CDR1 is SGHAT and CDR2 is FQNNGV. The V end was cut by 2 bases, the J end by 1 base, with 15 bases between. For the CDR3, the DNA is TGTGCCAGCAGCTTATTGGTCGGACTGGGATCCTACGAGCAGTACTTC. Amino acid sequence: CASSLLVGLGSYEQYF.

The chain carries TRBV28 and TRBJ2-7; 7 positions agree with TRBD2. This CDR3 is built from 12 residues. Germline V CDR1 and CDR2: MDHEN, SYDVKM. Trimming took 5 bases from V and 5 from J; bases not matched to a gene: 3. The CDR3 DNA sequence: TGTGCCAGCAGTCCCCTAGCGGACGAGCAGTACTTC. Protein: CASSPLADEQYF.

CDR3 loop: CASSLASGGTGELFF. CDR3 bases: TGTGCCAGCAGCTTAGCTAGCGGTGGCACCGGGGAGCTGTTTTTT. The rearrangement links TRBV7-6 to TRBJ2-2, with TRBD2 as a possible D gene (6 bases). Germline CDR1 is SGHVS and CDR2 is FNYEAQ. There are 15 residues in the CDR3. Trimming removed 0 bases at V and 4 bases at J, with 9 bases between.

V usage is TRBV4-1 and J usage is TRBJ2-3; no clear D. The CDR3 totals 14 residues. V lost 1 base and J lost 5, with 10 bases in between. The germline gives CDR1 MGHRA, CDR2 YSYEKL. CDR3 region: CASSQVWLGDTQYF. The CDR3 DNA sequence: TGCGCCAGCAGCCAAGTCTGGCTTGGAGATACGCAGTATTTT.

The CDR3 loop reads CASSPDRVMNIQYF. CDR3 DNA sequence: TGTGCCAGCAGCCCCGACAGGGTGATGAACATTCAGTACTTC. The chain employs TRBV11-2 and TRBJ2-4; TRBD1 agrees at 7 bases. Germline CDR1 and CDR2: SGHAT and FQNNGV. The V segment lost 5 bases and the J segment 7 bases; nucleotides outside the gene matches: 8. This CDR3 has 14 residues.

V usage is TRBV7-8 and J usage is TRBJ2-5, with 16 bases identical to TRBD2. V lost 3 bases to trimming and J lost 3 bases; unmatched junction nucleotides: 1. Per germline, CDR1 SGHVS and CDR2 FQNEAQ. The CDR3 has 16 amino acids. CDR3 DNA: TGTGCCAGCAGCTTGGGACTAGCGGGGGGGAAAGAGACCCAGTACTTC. Translated: CASSLGLAGGKETQYF.

This chain joins TRBV28 and TRBJ1-5, with a possible D match to TRBD1 (6 bases). Deletions cut 5 bases from V and 3 bases from J, with 23 bases between. The CDR3 runs to 18 residues. The V gene's germline CDR1 is MDHEN and CDR2 SYDVKM. The DNA of the CDR3 is TGTGCCAGCAGTCCATTCTACTTGGCAGGGGATAACAATCAGCCCCAGCATTTT. It specifies CASSPFYLAGDNNQPQHF.

This clone was found a few times. This chain links TRBV2 with TRBJ2-3; TRBD2 agrees at 13 bases. There are 17 residues in the CDR3. Germline loops: CDR1 SNHLY, CDR2 FYNNEI. V shed 4 bases, J shed 6 bases, and the junction held 10 bases outside the gene matches. DNA for the CDR3: TGTGCCAGCAGTGCCCCGGGACTAGCGGGACCTCAGGATACGCAGTATTTT. Amino acid sequence: CASSAPGLAGPQDTQYF.

This chain uses TRBV11-2 with TRBJ2-5; the match to TRBD2 covers 10 bases. Unmatched junction bases numbered 7, after V lost 4 bases and J lost 5 bases. The CDR3 contains 15 residues. Germline CDR1 SGHAT, CDR2 FQNNGV. Here the CDR3 DNA reads TGTGCCAGCAGCTCGGGACTAGCGAATACCGAGACCCAGTACTTC. Amino acids: CASSSGLANTETQYF.

The chain joins TRBV2 to TRBJ2-2; 15 nucleotides align to TRBD2. The CDR3 totals 18 residues. V trimming: 6 bases; J trimming: 1 base; junction bases outside the gene matches: 6. Germline CDR1 and CDR2: SNHLY and FYNNEI. This chain's CDR3 is CASRAGTSGGKNTGELFF. The CDR3 DNA is TGTGCCAGCAGGGCTGGGACTAGCGGGGGGAAGAACACCGGGGAGCTGTTTTTT.

The gene calls are TRBV11-2 and TRBJ1-6; maybe TRBD1 (6 bases). The V gene's germline CDR1 is SGHAT and CDR2 FQNNGV. The CDR3 has 14 amino acids. V shed 0 bases and J shed 13 bases, with 13 bases lying between them. The CDR3 sequence is CASSLDLGALPLHF. Here the CDR3 DNA reads TGTGCCAGCAGCTTAGATCTGGGGGCCCTGCCCCTCCACTTT.